Following are 16 T cell receptor beta chains from one sample sequenced in a study of T and B cells in COVID-19 patients. Each TRB amplification used about 220-500 ng of genomic DNA from blood. Multiplex PCR with BIOMED2 TRB-A/B primer pools amplified TRB rearrangements. MiXCR, applied by TCRdb to the multiplex PCR reads, yields one record per CDR3 protein. Of about 8,900 distinct CDR3 sequences listed, approximately 40% are singletons. Sequenced material: blood. All receptors come from a human donor with active COVID-19.

The rearrangement links TRBV11-2 to TRBJ1-2; TRBD1 might be the D (6 bases). Germline CDR1 and CDR2: SGHAT and FQNNGV. The CDR3 totals 13 residues. V lost 5 bases and J lost 4, with 11 bases in between. As DNA, the CDR3 is TGTGCCAGCAGCACGGACAGTTCCTATGGCTACACCTTC. This encodes CASSTDSSYGYTF.

The CDR3 nucleotides read TGTGCCAGCAGACCACTCCGCACTAGCGATGACAATGAGCAGTTCTTC. This codes for CASRPLRTSDDNEQFF. The chain links TRBV6-5 to TRBJ2-1, with 7 nucleotides matching TRBD2. The CDR3 extends over 16 amino acids. Germline V gene sequence: CDR1 MNHEY, CDR2 SVGAGI. The ends lost 6 bases at V and 5 bases at J; junction bases unmatched: 13.

This chain links TRBV7-2 with TRBJ1-1, with 7 bases aligning to TRBD1. The DNA end is more similar to TRBJ1-6, so the J call may be wrong. The CDR3 is made up of 15 amino acids. CDR1 is SGHTA, CDR2 FQGNSA, per germline. The CDR3 spells CASSLAEGARSPLHF. CDR3 bases: TGTGCCAGCAGCTTAGCGGAGGGGGCGCGTTCACCCCTCCACTTT.

This clonotype showed up just once. J is TRBJ2-3 and V is TRBV20-1; the match to TRBD2 covers 7 bases. J lost 4 bases, V lost 5 bases, and 9 bases had no gene match. This CDR3 comprises 14 residues. CDR1 and CDR2 (germline): DFQATT, SNEGSKA (reference sequence). CDR3 nucleotide sequence: TGCAGTGCTGAGGATGGAGCGGGGTCAGATACGCAGTATTTT. Translation: CSAEDGAGSDTQYF.

This clonotype was observed a few times. The chain recombines TRBV30 with TRBJ1-1, with no clear D. The germline V gene encodes CDR1 GTSNPN and CDR2 SVGIG (reference sequence). V was cut by 7 bases and J by 4 bases, with 10 bases left in between. The CDR3 sequence is 11 residues long. The CDR3 coding sequence is TGTGCCTTGGTTTGGGGCACTGAAGCTTTCTTT. Translated: CALVWGTEAFF.

V usage is TRBV6-5 and J usage is TRBJ1-2; 9 bases are shared with TRBD1. From germline, CDR1 is MNHEY and CDR2 SVGAGI. This CDR3 contains 19 residues. With 4 bases clipped from V and 3 bases from J, the junction kept 18 bases outside the gene matches. The CDR3: CASSFLTSSTGGIDYGYTF. The CDR3 nucleotides are TGTGCCAGCAGTTTCCTTACCTCTTCCACAGGGGGCATCGACTATGGCTACACCTTC.

The V call is TRBV6-5, the J call TRBJ1-5, with unresolved D. Trimming removed 5 bases from V and 4 bases from J, with 12 bases in between. Germline V gene sequence: CDR1 MNHEY, CDR2 SVGAGI. The CDR3 spans 14 residues. For the CDR3, the DNA is TGTGCCAGCAGTCCTACATTTAGAAATCAGCCCCAGCATTTT. It yields the protein CASSPTFRNQPQHF.

The chain has TRBV11-3 and TRBJ1-3, with no clear D. Trimming cost V 3 bases and J 1 base, with 7 bases left between them. This CDR3 contains 14 residues. Germline V gene lookup returns CDR1 SGHNT and CDR2 YENEEA. CDR3 bases: TGTGCCAGCAGCTTCGATATATCTGGAAACACCATATATTTT. Residues: CASSFDISGNTIYF.

The table lists this clonotype with a few counts. This chain links TRBV27 with TRBJ2-3, with D possibly being TRBD1 (6 bases). With 2 bases removed from V and 5 bases from J, the gap between germline ends came to 14 bases. Germline values: CDR1 MNHEY, CDR2 SMNVEV (reference sequence). The CDR3 is 15 residues long. The CDR3 spells CASSLRGIREDTQYF. CDR3 sequence (DNA): TGTGCCAGCAGTTTAAGGGGGATTCGCGAAGATACGCAGTATTTT.

The CDR3: CASSYGGSEGYTYEQYF. Here the CDR3 DNA reads TGTGCCAGCAGTTACGGGGGCAGCGAAGGATATACCTACGAGCAGTACTTC. The rearrangement uses TRBV6-5 and TRBJ2-7; possibly TRBD1 for D (6 bases). The CDR3 runs to 17 residues. Trimming removed 2 bases at V and 2 bases at J, with 19 bases between. CDR1 is MNHEY, CDR2 SVGAGI, per germline.

The V and J genes are TRBV18 and TRBJ2-2; no clear D gene. V was shortened by 4 bases and J by 5 bases, with 8 bases between the two germline ends. Germline values: CDR1 KGHSH, CDR2 LQKENI. CDR3 length: 13 residues. CDR3 sequence reads: CASSLERTGELFF. DNA of the CDR3: TGTGCCAGCTCACTGGAGAGGACCGGGGAGCTGTTTTTT.

The chain couples TRBV27 to TRBJ1-1; D remains ambiguous. Per the germline V gene, CDR1 is MNHEY and CDR2 is SMNVEV (reference sequence). V gave up 6 bases and J gave up 1 base, with 15 bases separating them. This CDR3 is 15 amino acids long. The CDR3 sequence: CASRFSFQANTEAFF. CDR3 nucleotides: TGTGCCAGCAGATTTTCCTTTCAGGCGAACACTGAAGCTTTCTTT.

This clonotype was detected only a few times. The chain uses TRBV30 and TRBJ1-3; D uncertain. In germline, CDR1 is GTSNPN, CDR2 SVGIG (reference sequence). The CDR3 is 14 amino acids. Trimming shortened V by 1 base and J by 3 bases, and 10 bases separated the two germline ends. The CDR3 loop reads CAWSEAVYGNTIYF. In nucleotides, the CDR3 is TGTGCCTGGAGTGAGGCAGTATATGGAAACACCATATATTTT.

There are a few counts of this clonotype. The CDR3 region has the DNA TGTGCCAGCAGTCCCTCCCTGGCTCCCTCCGAGCAGTACTTC. Its protein is CASSPSLAPSEQYF. The chain links TRBV6-6 to TRBJ2-7; no definite D call. Deletions cut 5 bases from V and 6 bases from J, with 17 bases between. Germline V gene lookup returns CDR1 MNHNY and CDR2 SVGAGI (reference sequence). This CDR3 spans 14 amino acids.

This clonotype was picked up a small number of times. V is TRBV19 and J is TRBJ1-1; 7 bases map to TRBD1. Germline values: CDR1 LNHDA, CDR2 SQIVND (reference sequence). The J segment lost 6 bases and the V segment lost 5 bases, leaving 12 bases of the junction unmatched. CDR3 size: 15 residues. The CDR3 region is CASSVQGPEAAEAFF. Written as DNA, the CDR3 is TGTGCCAGTAGTGTACAGGGGCCGGAGGCGGCTGAAGCTTTCTTT.

The chain combines TRBV6-5 with TRBJ1-2; D unclear. The CDR3 extends over 12 amino acids. Between the trimmed V and J ends, which lost 6 bases and 2 bases, there was a span of 7 bases. Germline CDR1 is MNHEY and CDR2 is SVGAGI. CDR3: CASSGSNYGYTF. Written as DNA, the CDR3 is TGTGCCAGCAGCGGCAGCAACTATGGCTACACCTTC.